Here is one T cell receptor (beta chain) with its context. Antigen: not known. This sample was included in a study of T cell responses to AZD1222 COVID-19 vaccine. Study outcomes and limitations: Donors were chiefly white British, with a greater number of females, and clonal diversity was perhaps underestimated. Repertoire sampling occurred only after the peak T cell response. Reportedly, close to half of spike-specific TCRs are directed against unmutated variant regions. At 160-218 and 743-854, vaccine-associated CD4 TCRs were dominant, and they spanned spike.

The CDR3 length is 16 residues. The protocol was immunoSEQ multiplex PCR, while the TCRdb copy is restricted to in-frame clones and leaves out a portion. This sample has fewer than 200,000 clones, with roughly 92% found just once. The TCR was taken from an adult who received the AZD1222 COVID-19 vaccine. The chain employs TRBV21-1 and TRBJ1-2. TRBV21-1 is noted as a pseudogene. Specimen: peripheral blood, collected 28 days after the second AZD1222 dose. This CDR3 is CASSKVRRGREDGYTF. CDR3 nucleotides: TGTGCCAGCAGCAAAGTGAGGCGGGGGAGAGAAGATGGCTACACCTTC.